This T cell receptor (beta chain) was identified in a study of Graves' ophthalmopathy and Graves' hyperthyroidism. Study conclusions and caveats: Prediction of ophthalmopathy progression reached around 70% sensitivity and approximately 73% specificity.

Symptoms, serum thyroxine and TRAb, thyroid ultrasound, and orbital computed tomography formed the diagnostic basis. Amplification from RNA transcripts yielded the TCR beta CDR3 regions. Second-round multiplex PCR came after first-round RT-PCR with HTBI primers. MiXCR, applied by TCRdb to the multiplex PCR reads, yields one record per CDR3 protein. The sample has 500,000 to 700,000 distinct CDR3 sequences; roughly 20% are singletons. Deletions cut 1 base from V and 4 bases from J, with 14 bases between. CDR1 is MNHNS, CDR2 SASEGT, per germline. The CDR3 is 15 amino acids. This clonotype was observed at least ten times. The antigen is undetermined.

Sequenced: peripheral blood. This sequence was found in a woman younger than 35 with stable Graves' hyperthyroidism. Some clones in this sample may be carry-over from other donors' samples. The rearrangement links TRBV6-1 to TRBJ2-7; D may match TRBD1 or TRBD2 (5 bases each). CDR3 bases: TGTGCCAGCAGTGAAGTCTCGTGGGGGATTTACGAGCAGTACTTC. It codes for CASSEVSWGIYEQYF.